The following is a T cell receptor beta chain sequence with its context. Its antigen is unidentified. This record comes from a study of cytomegalovirus exposure and HLA in healthy donors. In the study overall: An early release of data contained 80 million to 85 million unique TCRs, which came from HLA-typed donors. Study-level results: The sole available immune exposure information was CMV serostatus. In a later analysis, several top co-occurrence clusters appeared linked to parvovirus B19, influenza, CMV and Epstein-Barr virus.

The PCR contained 60 Vbeta and 13 Jbeta primers. Assay: immunoSEQ multiplex PCR; the TCRdb copy retains only in-frame clones and omits some. The sample consists of roughly 200,000 clones, about 10% of them appearing once. CDR1 and CDR2 from the germline V gene are MNHNS and SASEGT. This CDR3 spans 15 amino acids. V dropped 0 bases and J dropped 4 bases, with 10 bases sitting between them. Sample: PBMCs. V usage is TRBV6-1 and J usage is TRBJ1-5; TRBD1 is a possible D gene (6 bases). This TCR derives from a young woman in good health and CMV-seropositive. CDR3 nucleotides: TGTGCCAGCAGTGAAGCCCCGGGACAAAATCAGCCCCAGCATTTT. Its translation is CASSEAPGQNQPQHF.